A single sample is the source of the 5 T cell receptor beta chains below, sequenced in a study of blood T cell repertoires in COVID-19. Some clones are missing from TCRdb's copy, which holds only in-frame ones; the method was immunoSEQ multiplex PCR. This sample yields 250,000 to 300,000 clones, of which about 89% are seen a single time; approximately 1.2% belongs to the top ten. Sequencing was carried out using PBMCs or T cells enriched from blood (not recorded which). These receptors were collected from a human donor in a cohort exposed to, infected with or recovered from COVID-19 (not recorded which). The donor label of this sample is uncertain.

V and J are TRBV2 and TRBJ1-1; TRBD1 matches at 7 bases. CDR3 size: 13 residues. The V gene end was trimmed by 7 bases and the J gene end by 8 bases; junction bases not matched to a gene: 10. CDR1 and CDR2 from the germline V gene are SNHLY and FYNNEI. The CDR3 region is CASNPDRNSEAFF. The CDR3 bases are TGTGCCAGCAACCCGGACAGGAACTCCGAAGCTTTCTTT.

This chain joins TRBV6-1 and TRBJ1-3; 9 nucleotides agree with TRBD1. Germline loops: CDR1 MNHNS, CDR2 SASEGT. J lost 4 bases, V lost 2 bases, and 6 bases had no gene match. The CDR3 totals 16 residues. The CDR3 sequence is CASSERQGEAGNTIYF. CDR3 DNA: TGTGCCAGCAGTGAACGACAGGGGGAGGCGGGAAACACCATATATTTT.

This chain connects TRBV7-2 to TRBJ2-2, with D possibly matching TRBD1 (5 bases). The V gene's germline CDR1 is SGHTA and CDR2 FQGNSA. Trimming shortened V by 3 bases and J by 5 bases, and 13 bases separated the two germline ends. This CDR3 spans 15 amino acids. CDR3 DNA: TGTGCCAGCAGCTTGCAGACGGCAGGGACCGGGGAGCTGTTTTTT. Translation: CASSLQTAGTGELFF.

The rearrangement joins TRBV6-5 to TRBJ1-2; the D gene is possibly TRBD1 (5 bases). Germline-derived CDR1 and CDR2 are MNHEY and SVGAGI. Trimming pared 3 bases from V and 5 bases from J, leaving 13 bases between. This CDR3 is 14 amino acids long. CDR3 DNA sequence: TGTGCCAGCAGTTATCGGGGGGTTGGGTATGGCTACACCTTC. It yields the protein CASSYRGVGYGYTF.

This clone has more than one count but fewer than ten. V gene TRBV4-1 combines with J gene TRBJ2-7; 9 bases agree with TRBD1. This CDR3 is 17 amino acids long. The trim removed 1 base at V and 2 bases at J, leaving 9 bases unmatched. Germline CDR1 reads MGHRA; CDR2 reads YSYEKL. The CDR3 spells CASSQGGDRGFPYEQYF. CDR3 DNA sequence: TGCGCCAGCAGCCAAGGAGGTGACAGGGGGTTCCCCTACGAGCAGTACTTC.